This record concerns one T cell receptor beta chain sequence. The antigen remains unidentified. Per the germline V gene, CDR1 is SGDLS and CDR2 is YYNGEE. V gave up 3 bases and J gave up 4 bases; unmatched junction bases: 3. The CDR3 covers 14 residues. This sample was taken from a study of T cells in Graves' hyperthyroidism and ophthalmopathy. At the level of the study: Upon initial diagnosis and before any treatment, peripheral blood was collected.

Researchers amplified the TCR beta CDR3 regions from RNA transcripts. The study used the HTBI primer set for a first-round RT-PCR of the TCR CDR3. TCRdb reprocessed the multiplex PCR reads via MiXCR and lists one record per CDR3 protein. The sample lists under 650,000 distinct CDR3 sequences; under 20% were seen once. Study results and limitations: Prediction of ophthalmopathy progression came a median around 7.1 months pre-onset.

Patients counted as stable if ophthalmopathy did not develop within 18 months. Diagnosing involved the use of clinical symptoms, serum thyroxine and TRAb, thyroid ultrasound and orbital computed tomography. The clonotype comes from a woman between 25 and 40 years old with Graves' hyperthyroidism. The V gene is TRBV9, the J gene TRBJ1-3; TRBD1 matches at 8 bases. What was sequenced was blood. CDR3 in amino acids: CASSAQGVGNTIYF. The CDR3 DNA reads TGTGCCAGCAGCGCACAGGGGGTCGGAAACACCATATATTTT.